This T cell receptor beta chain comes out of a study of CD4 T cell repertoires in COVID-19. Looking at the study overall: Other coronavirus spike proteins restimulated relabeled CFSE-low cells expanded with IL-2 for 10 days. Study-wide results and caveats: Sharing of several most expanded SARS-CoV-2-reactive clonotypes across memory subsets suggested intraclonal diversification. Some SARS-CoV-2 clonotypes, between about 7 and 27%, recurred in SARS-CoV and/or HKU1 cultures.

The germline CDR1 and CDR2 sequences are SQVTM and ANQGSEA. The CDR3 is 16 amino acids. Samples came from patients recovered from mild-to-severe COVID-19. Clones were sequenced by immunoSEQ multiplex PCR, and TCRdb holds only the in-frame ones, with some missing. The table lists about 75,000 clones, around four fifths of them singletons, with roughly 0.6% in the top ten. As concerns this clone: Its antigen is unknown. At one end, the junction sequence differs from germline, possibly due to a read error.

Sequenced material: CD4+ T cells from peripheral blood, taken after recovery from COVID-19. The sequence was obtained from a human donor who had COVID-19. The chain is built from TRBV29-1 and TRBJ2-6, with 9 bases matching TRBD1. The CDR3 spells CSAEGQGKSGANVLTF. CDR3 DNA sequence: TGCAGCGCTGAAGGACAGGGGAAATCTGGGGCCAACGTCCTGACTTTC. The whole variable domain, remainder taken from reference TRBV29-1 and TRBJ2-6, is SAVISQKPSRDICQRGTSLTIQCQVDSQVTMMFWYRQQPGQSLTLIATANQGSEATYESGFVIDKFPISRPNLTFSTLTVSNMSPEDSSIYLCSAEGQGKSGANVLTFGAGSRLTVL.